This T cell receptor beta chain stems from a study of blood T cell repertoires in COVID-19. In the study overall: Acute and convalescent COVID-19 samples came from the United States, Italy and Spain. The cDNA or gDNA used as material had been derived from T cells, B-cell-depleted T cells, or PBMCs.

Deletions cut 5 bases from V and 3 bases from J, with 22 bases between. Germline V gene lookup returns CDR1 SGHTA and CDR2 FQGNSA. The CDR3 sequence is 18 residues long. Seattle-derived patients entered the study during active infection and were followed longitudinally. Original data processing: Reference gene primer amplification gave nucleated cell count estimates. TCRdb's copy holds only in-frame clones and misses some; the assay was immunoSEQ multiplex PCR. The DNA gave D and trimming, while V, J and clone size come from that table. This table has about 170,000 clones, 84% appearing once. The sequenced material came from peripheral blood. The sequence derives from a woman aged 80 or older with COVID-19, enrolled during active disease. J is TRBJ2-2 and V is TRBV7-2, with D perhaps matching TRBD2 (5 bases). The CDR3 DNA sequence: TGTGCCAGCAGCATTAGTATAGCGTACGGAAGGGACACCGGGGAGCTGTTTTTT. This sequence encodes CASSISIAYGRDTGELFF.